This TCR beta chain was found in a study of breast tumors, draining lymph nodes, adjacent tissues. General observations from the study: Tumor repertoires ranked between lymph nodes and nontumor tissue in diversity, with V and J gene preferences. Findings are consistent with lymph node origin and intratumoral expansion of most tumor T cells.

This clonotype was picked up many times. What it binds is unknown. The CDR3 sequence is 14 residues long. The V gene's germline CDR1 is SGHRS and CDR2 YFSETQ. Germline trimming cut 2 bases from V and 10 bases from J; bases unmatched to any gene: 6. From the multiplex PCR reads, TCRdb called clonotypes with MiXCR, one entry per CDR3 protein. There are roughly 260,000 distinct CDR3 sequences in the sample; 30% occur only once, and more than 0.95% lies in the top ten. Breast cancer patients provided tissue from their axillary draining lymph nodes. The sequence came from a female donor with breast cancer. Some clones in this sample may be carry-over from other donors' samples. Sequencing was done on a sample of axillary lymph node tissue. J is TRBJ1-6 and V is TRBV5-1, with 7 bases that match TRBD1. CDR3 sequence reads: CASSFTGEDSPLHF. DNA of the CDR3: TGCGCCAGCAGCTTCACAGGGGAGGACTCACCCCTCCACTTT.